Described below is a single T cell receptor (beta chain) sequence and its context. Its target is unknown. Using immunoSEQ multiplex PCR, the repertoire was profiled, and TCRdb retains in-frame clones only, with some absent. In the table there are more than 95,000 clones, about 88% of which are singletons. This record belongs to a study of cytomegalovirus exposure and HLA in healthy donors. Study-level results: The listing of about 150 TCR beta chains classed them as cytomegalovirus-associated.

Trimming cost V 7 bases and J 1 base, with 19 bases left between them. Germline lookup yields CDR1 MDHEN and CDR2 SYDVKM. The CDR3 loop spans 16 amino acids. Sequencing was carried out using PBMCs. The chain carries TRBV28 and TRBJ1-1; D uncertain. The TCR comes from a woman under 30 in good health and CMV-seronegative. The CDR3 coding sequence is TGTGCCAGCATCGACGGGGTATATTACAGGAACACTGAAGCTTTCTTT. Residues: CASIDGVYYRNTEAFF.